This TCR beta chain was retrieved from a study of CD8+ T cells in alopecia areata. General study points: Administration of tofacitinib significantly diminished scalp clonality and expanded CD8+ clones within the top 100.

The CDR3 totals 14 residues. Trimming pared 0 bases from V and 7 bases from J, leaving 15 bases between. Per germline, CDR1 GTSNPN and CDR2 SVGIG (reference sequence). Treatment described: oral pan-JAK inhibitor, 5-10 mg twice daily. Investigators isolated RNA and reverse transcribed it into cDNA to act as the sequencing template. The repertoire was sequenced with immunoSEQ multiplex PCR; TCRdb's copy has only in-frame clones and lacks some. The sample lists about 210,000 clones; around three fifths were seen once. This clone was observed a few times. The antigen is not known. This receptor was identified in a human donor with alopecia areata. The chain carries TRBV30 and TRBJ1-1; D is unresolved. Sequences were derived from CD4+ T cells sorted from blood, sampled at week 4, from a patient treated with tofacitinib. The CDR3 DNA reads TGTGCCTGGAGTGTACAGCGGGTGGGCATTGAAGCTTTCTTT. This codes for CAWSVQRVGIEAFF.